These 17 T cell receptor beta chains came from one sample sequenced in a study of identical twins. TCRdb re-derived calls from the 5' RACE reads in MiXCR, one entry per CDR3 protein. Of about 260,000 distinct CDR3 sequences in the sample, around 7% were seen once. These sequences were also reported in another study, on yellow fever vaccine responses in identical twins.

Material for sequencing was memory (CD45RO+) T cells sorted from blood. The receptor set was obtained from a young woman in good health.

This clonotype was recorded many times. V usage is TRBV9 and J usage is TRBJ2-1; D uncertain. The CDR3 totals 12 residues. The germline V gene has CDR1 SGDLS and CDR2 YYNGEE. The V and J ends lost 3 bases and 5 bases respectively, with 6 bases between them. The CDR3 DNA reads TGTGCCAGCAGCGCCCACAACAATGAGCAGTTCTTC. Protein sequence: CASSAHNNEQFF.

This clonotype was seen at least ten times. V usage is TRBV7-9 and J usage is TRBJ1-2, with 7 nucleotides matching TRBD1. Germline V CDR1 and CDR2: SEHNR, FQNEAQ (reference sequence). Trimming at V came to 2 bases and at J to 6 bases, leaving 12 bases not matched to a gene. The CDR3 has 16 amino acids. Here the CDR3 reads CASSLTLTGSMDGYTF. As DNA, the CDR3 is TGTGCCAGCAGCTTAACTCTGACAGGGTCGATGGATGGCTACACCTTC.

The CDR3 spells CASSLRFRSTDTQYF. The CDR3 coding sequence is TGTGCCAGCAGCTTACGTTTCCGAAGCACAGATACGCAGTATTTT. The chain is built from TRBV11-1 and TRBJ2-3; no definite D call. Germline loops: CDR1 SGHAT, CDR2 FQDESV (reference sequence). CDR3 length: 15 amino acids. The V end was cut by 2 bases, the J end by 0 bases, with 9 bases between.

The rearrangement uses TRBV11-1 and TRBJ2-3; 13 bases line up with TRBD2. The CDR3 extends over 19 amino acids. CDR1 is SGHAT, CDR2 FQDESV, per germline (reference sequence). Trimming at V came to 1 base and at J to 1 base, leaving 8 bases not matched to a gene. The chain's CDR3 is CASSLGGLAGPGGTDTQYF. The CDR3, as DNA: TGTGCCAGCAGCTTAGGGGGACTAGCGGGGCCCGGGGGCACAGATACGCAGTATTTT.

This clonotype was counted only a few times. V is TRBV5-1 and J is TRBJ2-7, with a possible D match to TRBD2 (6 bases). The CDR3 spans 15 residues. V lost 4 bases and J 3 bases, leaving 17 bases between the germline ends. Germline V lookup: CDR1 SGHRS, CDR2 YFSETQ. The CDR3 DNA reads TGCGCCAGCAGCAACCGGGAGCTAGGCGACTACGAGCAGTACTTC. Protein product: CASSNRELGDYEQYF.

This clonotype was seen at least ten times. The chain is built from TRBV20-1 and TRBJ2-5, with TRBD2 identical over 14 bases. Germline CDR1 DFQATT, CDR2 SNEGSKA (reference sequence). This CDR3 comprises 13 residues. V dropped 6 bases and J dropped 5; count of bases not matched to a gene: 2. The CDR3 protein is CSAGLAGVETQYF. In DNA form, the CDR3 reads TGCAGTGCGGGACTAGCGGGGGTGGAGACCCAGTACTTC.

In this sample, this clonotype turned up many times. The CDR3 sequence: CSGTSSGRSYNEQFF. CDR3 sequence (DNA): TGCAGCGGGACTTCTAGCGGACGCTCCTACAATGAGCAGTTCTTC. The chain couples TRBV29-1 to TRBJ2-1; the match to TRBD2 covers 7 bases. Trimming took 7 bases from V and 0 from J; bases not matched to a gene: 9. Germline V gene data show CDR1 as SQVTM and CDR2 as ANQGSEA. This CDR3 spans 15 amino acids.

The chain has TRBV24-1 and TRBJ2-2; D could derive from TRBD1 or TRBD2 (5 bases each). V shed 4 bases and J shed 4 bases, with 12 bases lying between them. This CDR3 comprises 15 residues. From germline, CDR1 is KGHDR and CDR2 SFDVKD. The DNA for the CDR3 is TGTGCCACCAGTGACCCGGGACCCGGCACCGGGGAGCTGTTTTTT. This gives the protein CATSDPGPGTGELFF.

This clonotype was counted only a few times. The genes are TRBV27 and TRBJ1-6, with unresolved D. Germline V gene data show CDR1 as MNHEY and CDR2 as SMNVEV (reference sequence). This CDR3 is built from 14 residues. V was pared by 2 bases and J by 4 bases, with 6 bases between. CDR3 sequence reads: CASSLIEYNSPLHF. The CDR3 coding sequence is TGTGCCAGCAGTTTAATAGAGTATAATTCACCCCTCCACTTT.

V and J are TRBV6-5 and TRBJ2-2; 8 nucleotides agree with TRBD2. CDR3 size: 15 residues. V lost 0 bases and J lost 7; bases outside the gene matches: 4. Germline V gene data show CDR1 as MNHEY and CDR2 as SVGAGI. The CDR3 loop reads CASSYSTGGNGELFF. The CDR3 region has the DNA TGTGCCAGCAGTTACTCGACGGGAGGGAACGGGGAGCTGTTTTTT.

This clonotype was seen a handful of times. The rearrangement links TRBV7-3 to TRBJ2-2; 7 nucleotides match TRBD2. In germline, CDR1 is SGHTA, CDR2 FQGTGA. Trimming removed 1 base from V and 1 base from J; junction bases left unmatched: 3. This CDR3 has 16 residues. CDR3 protein: CASSLIPSGNTGELFF. The CDR3 DNA reads TGTGCCAGCAGCTTAATACCTAGCGGGAACACCGGGGAGCTGTTTTTT.

This clonotype has only a few counts. This rearrangement joins TRBV7-2 to TRBJ2-3; D is possibly TRBD2 (7 bases). V was pared by 5 bases and J by 2 bases, with 17 bases between. The CDR3 length is 16 residues. Germline V CDR1 and CDR2: SGHTA, FQGNSA. CDR3 sequence reads: CASSKGVGGPTDTQYF. CDR3 coding DNA: TGTGCCAGCAGCAAAGGGGTGGGGGGGCCCACAGATACGCAGTATTTT.

This clonotype showed up just a few times. The J gene is TRBJ2-2, the V gene TRBV6-4; D gene uncertain. This CDR3 contains 13 residues. CDR1 is MRHNA and CDR2 is SNTAGT in the germline V gene. Trimming stripped 2 bases from V and 7 bases from J, with 8 bases between. This CDR3 reads CASSDNDGGELFF. CDR3 bases: TGTGCCAGCAGTGACAACGACGGCGGGGAGCTGTTTTTT.

CDR3 loop: CASGLVRSASSYNEQFF. The CDR3 DNA sequence: TGTGCTAGTGGTTTGGTTAGGTCAGCCAGCTCCTACAATGAGCAGTTCTTC. The gene calls are TRBV12-5 and TRBJ2-1; D ambiguous. V gave up 0 bases and J gave up 0 bases, with 12 bases separating them. Germline CDR1 and CDR2: LGHNT and FRNRAP. CDR3 size: 17 residues.

This clonotype was counted only a few times. This chain connects TRBV27 to TRBJ1-4; 7 bases are shared with TRBD1. This CDR3 is built from 18 residues. The germline V gene encodes CDR1 MNHEY and CDR2 SMNVEV (reference sequence). Germline trimming cut 6 bases from V and 1 base from J; bases unmatched to any gene: 14. CDR3: CASSNQTGVFRTNEKLFF. CDR3 nucleotides: TGTGCCAGCAGCAACCAAACAGGGGTTTTTAGAACTAATGAAAAACTGTTTTTT.

The chain recombines TRBV20-1 with TRBJ2-5; tentative D call: TRBD2 (5 bases). Deletions cut 3 bases from V and 0 bases from J, with 8 bases between. Germline loops: CDR1 DFQATT, CDR2 SNEGSKA (reference sequence). The CDR3 has 13 residues. DNA of the CDR3: TGCAGTGCTAGGGACTTGAACCAAGAGACCCAGTACTTC. It translates to CSARDLNQETQYF.

This clonotype was recorded a few times. This chain connects TRBV7-2 to TRBJ2-1; possibly TRBD1 for D (8 bases). The V gene's germline CDR1 is SGHTA and CDR2 FQGNSA. V lost 4 bases and J 16 bases, leaving 20 bases between the germline ends. The CDR3 totals 13 residues. CDR3 nucleotide sequence: TGTGCCAGCAGCTCGCCGGGAGGTGACAGGGGTTTCTTC. It yields the protein CASSSPGGDRGFF.